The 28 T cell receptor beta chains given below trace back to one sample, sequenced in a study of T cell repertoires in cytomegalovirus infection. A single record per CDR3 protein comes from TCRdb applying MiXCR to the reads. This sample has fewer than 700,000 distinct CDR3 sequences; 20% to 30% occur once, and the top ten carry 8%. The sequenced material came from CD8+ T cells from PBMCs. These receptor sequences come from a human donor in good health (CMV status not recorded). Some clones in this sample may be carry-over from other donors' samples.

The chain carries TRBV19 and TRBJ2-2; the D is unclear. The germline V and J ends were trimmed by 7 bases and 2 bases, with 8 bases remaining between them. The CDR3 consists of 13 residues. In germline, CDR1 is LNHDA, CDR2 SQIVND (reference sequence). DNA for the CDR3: TGTGCCAGTACCGACACCAACACCGGGGAGCTGTTTTTT. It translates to CASTDTNTGELFF.

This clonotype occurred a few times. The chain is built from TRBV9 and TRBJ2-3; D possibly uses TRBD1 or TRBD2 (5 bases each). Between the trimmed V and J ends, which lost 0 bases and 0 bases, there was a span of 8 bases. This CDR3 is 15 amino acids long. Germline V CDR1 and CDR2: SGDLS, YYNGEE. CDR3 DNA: TGTGCCAGCAGCGTAGGGGGACCCAGCACAGATACGCAGTATTTT. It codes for CASSVGGPSTDTQYF.

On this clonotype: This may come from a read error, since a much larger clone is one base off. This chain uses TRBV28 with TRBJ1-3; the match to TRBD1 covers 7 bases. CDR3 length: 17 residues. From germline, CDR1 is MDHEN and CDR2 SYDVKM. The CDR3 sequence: CASGLWGQTTSGNTIYF. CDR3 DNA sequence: TGTGCCAGCGGTTTATGGGGACAGACAACTTCTGGAAACACCATATATTTT.

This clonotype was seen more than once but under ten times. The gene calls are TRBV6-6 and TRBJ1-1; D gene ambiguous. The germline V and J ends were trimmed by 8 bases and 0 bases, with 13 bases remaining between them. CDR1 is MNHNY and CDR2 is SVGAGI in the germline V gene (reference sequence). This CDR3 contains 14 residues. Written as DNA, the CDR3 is TGTGCCAGCCCTCCCCAGGAGTTGAACACTGAAGCTTTCTTT. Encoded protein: CASPPQELNTEAFF.

The CDR3 nucleotides are TGTGCCAGCGGCCTAGGGAGTCGAAGTCCAGATACGCAGTATTTT. This codes for CASGLGSRSPDTQYF. The J gene is TRBJ2-3, the V gene TRBV27, with a weak D call TRBD2 (5 bases). Germline CDR1 and CDR2: MNHEY and SMNVEV (reference sequence). V was trimmed by 8 bases and J by 4 bases, leaving 19 bases between them. This CDR3 is 15 amino acids long.

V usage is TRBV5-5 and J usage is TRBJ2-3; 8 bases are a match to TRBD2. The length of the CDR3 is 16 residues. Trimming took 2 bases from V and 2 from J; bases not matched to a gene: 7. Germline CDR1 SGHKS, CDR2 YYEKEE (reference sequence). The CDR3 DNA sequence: TGTGCCAGCAGCTTTTGGAGCGGGGGTTACACAGATACGCAGTATTTT. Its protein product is CASSFWSGGYTDTQYF.

The CDR3 region has the DNA TGCAGTGCCCGAGGGGACAGGGATTCAGGCGATACGCAGTATTTT. Translation gives CSARGDRDSGDTQYF. This chain uses TRBV20-1 with TRBJ2-3; 9 bases are shared with TRBD1. The CDR3 has 15 residues. V lost 6 bases and J lost 6; bases outside the gene matches: 13. Germline V lookup: CDR1 DFQATT, CDR2 SNEGSKA (reference sequence).

The DNA for the CDR3 is TGTGCCAGCATCCCACGACTAGCGGGGGAAGAGACCCAGTACTTC. Translated, it gives CASIPRLAGEETQYF. The chain recombines TRBV7-2 with TRBJ2-5; 12 nucleotides align to TRBD2. CDR3 length: 15 amino acids. With 7 bases clipped from V and 3 bases from J, the junction kept 6 bases outside the gene matches. Germline V gives CDR1 SGHTA, CDR2 FQGNSA.

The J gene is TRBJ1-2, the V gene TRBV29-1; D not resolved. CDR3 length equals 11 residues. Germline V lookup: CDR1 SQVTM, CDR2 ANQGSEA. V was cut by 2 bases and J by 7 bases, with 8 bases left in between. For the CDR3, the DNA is TGCAGCGTTGAAAGCGCCAGTGGCTACACCTTC. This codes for CSVESASGYTF.

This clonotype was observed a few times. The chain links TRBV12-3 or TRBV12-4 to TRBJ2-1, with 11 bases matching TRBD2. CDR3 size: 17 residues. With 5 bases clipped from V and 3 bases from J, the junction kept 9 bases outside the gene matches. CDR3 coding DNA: TGTGCCAGCAGTCTTAGCGGGGGGGCCCCCTACTACAATGAGCAGTTCTTC. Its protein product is CASSLSGGAPYYNEQFF.

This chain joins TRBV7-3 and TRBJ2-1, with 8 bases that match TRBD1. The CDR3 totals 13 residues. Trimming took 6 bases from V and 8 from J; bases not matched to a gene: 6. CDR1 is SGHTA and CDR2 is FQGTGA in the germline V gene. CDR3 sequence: CASSFQGADEQFF. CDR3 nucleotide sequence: TGTGCCAGCAGTTTTCAGGGGGCGGATGAGCAGTTCTTC.

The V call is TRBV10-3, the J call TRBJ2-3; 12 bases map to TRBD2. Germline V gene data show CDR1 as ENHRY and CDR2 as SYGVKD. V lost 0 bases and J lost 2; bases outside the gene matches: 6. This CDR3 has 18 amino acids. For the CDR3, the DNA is TGTGCCATCAGTGAGTCGGGGACTAGCGGGCTGAACACAGATACGCAGTATTTT. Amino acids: CAISESGTSGLNTDTQYF.

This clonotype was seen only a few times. CDR3 nucleotide sequence: TGTGCCAGCAGCTTGGACGGTGGACCGAACTACGAGCAGTACGTC. It encodes CASSLDGGPNYEQYV. This chain uses TRBV5-6 with TRBJ2-7; D not resolved. V dropped 0 bases and J dropped 3 bases, with 13 bases sitting between them. In germline, CDR1 is SGHDT, CDR2 YYEEEE. The CDR3 totals 15 residues.

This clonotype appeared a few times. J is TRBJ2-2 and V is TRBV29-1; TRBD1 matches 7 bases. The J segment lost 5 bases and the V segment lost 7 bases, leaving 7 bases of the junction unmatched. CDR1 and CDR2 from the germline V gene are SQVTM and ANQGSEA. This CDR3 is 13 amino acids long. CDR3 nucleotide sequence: TGCAGCGCACTCAGACAGGGAACCGGGGAGCTGTTTTTT. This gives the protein CSALRQGTGELFF.

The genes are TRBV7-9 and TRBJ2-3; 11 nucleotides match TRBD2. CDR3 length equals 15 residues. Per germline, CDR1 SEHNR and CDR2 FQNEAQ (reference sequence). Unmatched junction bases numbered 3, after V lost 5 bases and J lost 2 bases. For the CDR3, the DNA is TGTGCCAGCAGCCAACTAGCGGGGGTCACAGATACGCAGTATTTT. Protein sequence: CASSQLAGVTDTQYF.

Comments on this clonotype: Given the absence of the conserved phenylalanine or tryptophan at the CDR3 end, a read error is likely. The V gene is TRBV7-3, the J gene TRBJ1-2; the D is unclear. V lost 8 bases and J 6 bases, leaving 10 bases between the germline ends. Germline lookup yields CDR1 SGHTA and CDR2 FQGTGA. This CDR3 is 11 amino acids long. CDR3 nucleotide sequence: TGTGCCAGCGCCTTTCTAGATGGCTACACCCTC. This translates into CASAFLDGYTL.

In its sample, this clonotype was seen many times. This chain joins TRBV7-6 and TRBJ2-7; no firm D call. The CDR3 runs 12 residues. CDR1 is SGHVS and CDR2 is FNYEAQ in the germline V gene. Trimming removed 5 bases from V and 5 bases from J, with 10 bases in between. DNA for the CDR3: TGTGCCAGCAGCAAGGCTCGAGACGAGCAGTACTTC. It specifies CASSKARDEQYF.

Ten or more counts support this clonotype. In DNA, the CDR3 is TGTGCCAGCAGCTTTGATGGGGGAACTGAAGCTTTCTTT. It codes for CASSFDGGTEAFF. The chain joins TRBV7-2 to TRBJ1-1, with TRBD1 as a possible D gene (5 bases). The CDR3 is 13 amino acids. In germline, CDR1 is SGHTA, CDR2 FQGNSA. Deletions cut 3 bases from V and 5 bases from J, with 10 bases between.

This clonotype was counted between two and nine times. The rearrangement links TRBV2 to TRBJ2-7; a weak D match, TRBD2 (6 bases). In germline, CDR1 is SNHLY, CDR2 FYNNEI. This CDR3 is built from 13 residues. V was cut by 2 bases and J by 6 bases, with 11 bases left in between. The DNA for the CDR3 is TGTGCCAGCAGTGAAAAAGGTAGCGGCGAGCAGTACTTC. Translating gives CASSEKGSGEQYF.

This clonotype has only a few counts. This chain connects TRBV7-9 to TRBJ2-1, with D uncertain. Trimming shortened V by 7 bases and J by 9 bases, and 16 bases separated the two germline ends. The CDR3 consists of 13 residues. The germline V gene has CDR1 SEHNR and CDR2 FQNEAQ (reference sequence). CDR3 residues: CASTEGIRLEQFF. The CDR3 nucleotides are TGTGCCAGCACCGAAGGGATACGGCTTGAGCAGTTCTTC.

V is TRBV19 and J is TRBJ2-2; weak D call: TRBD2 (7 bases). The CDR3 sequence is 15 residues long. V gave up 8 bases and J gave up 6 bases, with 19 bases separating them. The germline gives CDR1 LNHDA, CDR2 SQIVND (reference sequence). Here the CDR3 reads CASHITGGDAGELFF. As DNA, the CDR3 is TGTGCCAGTCACATCACGGGGGGCGATGCCGGGGAGCTGTTTTTT.

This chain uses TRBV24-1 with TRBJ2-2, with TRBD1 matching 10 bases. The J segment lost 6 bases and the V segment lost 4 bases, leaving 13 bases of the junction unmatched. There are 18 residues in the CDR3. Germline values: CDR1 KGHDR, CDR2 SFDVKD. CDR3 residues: CATSETTGGSYYPGELFF. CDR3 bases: TGTGCCACCAGTGAGACGACAGGGGGCTCATATTACCCCGGGGAGCTGTTTTTT.

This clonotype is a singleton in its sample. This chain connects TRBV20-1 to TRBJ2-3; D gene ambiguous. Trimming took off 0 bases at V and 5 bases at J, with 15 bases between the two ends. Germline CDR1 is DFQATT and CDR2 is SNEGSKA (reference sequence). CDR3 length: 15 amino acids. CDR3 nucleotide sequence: TGCAGTGCTAGAGATATAACTACTGCACAAGATACGCAGTATTTT. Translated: CSARDITTAQDTQYF.

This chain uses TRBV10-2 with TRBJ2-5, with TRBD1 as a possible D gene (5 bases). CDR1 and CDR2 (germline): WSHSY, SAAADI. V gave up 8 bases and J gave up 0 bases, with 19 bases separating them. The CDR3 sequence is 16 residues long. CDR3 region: CASSVTVFSYQETQYF. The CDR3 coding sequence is TGCGCCAGCTCTGTGACAGTCTTCTCGTACCAAGAGACCCAGTACTTC.

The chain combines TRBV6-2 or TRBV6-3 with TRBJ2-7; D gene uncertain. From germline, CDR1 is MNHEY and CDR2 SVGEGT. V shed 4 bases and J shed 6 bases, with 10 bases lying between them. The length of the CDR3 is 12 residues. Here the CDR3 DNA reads TGTGCCAGCAGTTCGGGTCCAATCGAGCAGTACTTC. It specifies CASSSGPIEQYF.

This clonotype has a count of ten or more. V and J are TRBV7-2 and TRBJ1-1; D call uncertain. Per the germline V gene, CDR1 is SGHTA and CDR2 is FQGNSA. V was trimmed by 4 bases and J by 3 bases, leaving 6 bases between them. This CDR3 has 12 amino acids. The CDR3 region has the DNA TGTGCCAGCAGCTACATTTACACTGAAGCTTTCTTT. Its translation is CASSYIYTEAFF.

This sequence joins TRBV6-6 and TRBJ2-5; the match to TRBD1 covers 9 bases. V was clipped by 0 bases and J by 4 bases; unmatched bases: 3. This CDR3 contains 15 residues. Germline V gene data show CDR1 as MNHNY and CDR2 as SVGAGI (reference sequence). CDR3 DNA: TGTGCCAGCAGTTACTCTACAGGGGGCCGAGAGACCCAGTACTTC. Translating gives CASSYSTGGRETQYF.

The CDR3 protein is CASSQGRAGANVLTF. CDR3 bases: TGTGCCAGCAGCCAAGGCAGGGCCGGGGCCAACGTCCTGACTTTC. V usage is TRBV3-1 and J usage is TRBJ2-6; possibly TRBD1 for D (5 bases). The length of the CDR3 is 15 residues. CDR1 is LGHDT, CDR2 YNNKEL, per germline (reference sequence). Trimming cost V 1 base and J 4 bases, with 8 bases left between them.